There are many counts of the clone carrying this T cell receptor (beta chain). Antigen: not known. TCRdb independently ran MiXCR on the 5' RACE reads; one entry per CDR3 protein. The table lists some 57,000 distinct CDR3 sequences, approximately 4.6% of them singletons. The data originate from a study of neurological immune-mediated disorders. Notes on the study in general: The phylogenetic placement of 18 of 34 multiple sclerosis patients' repertoires in one related-CDR3 cluster constitutes a possible signature.

The sequence came from a woman aged 45-65 years with multiple sclerosis. Sequencing used PBMCs.

The CDR3 protein is CASSPDFEETQYF. The CDR3, as DNA: TGTGCCAGCAGTCCAGATTTTGAAGAGACCCAGTACTTC. J is TRBJ2-5 and V is TRBV12-3 or TRBV12-4; D is ambiguous. The CDR3 consists of 13 residues. V lost 5 bases and J lost 3, with 10 bases in between.